The present T cell receptor (beta chain) was sequenced within a study of PD-1 and CTLA-4 blockade in melanoma (dated by TCRdb to the early 2020s). About the investigation overall: The study compared how PD-1 blockade and CTLA-4 blockade affected the melanoma-reactive CD8 T cell response in patients with melanoma.

Taken from the germline V gene (reference sequence), the CDR1 and CDR2 loops are DFQATT and SNEGSKA. V is clipped by 3 bases and J by 0 bases, and the sequence between their germline boundaries is 8 bases long. The cysteine opens and the phenylalanine closes a CDR3 of 13 amino acids. Of the read, only the CDR3 DNA is kept; its 39 bases are in frame from base 1. In this sample, this clone turned up once. The specificity of this receptor is unknown. Base qualities are not at hand, and no much larger clone is one base apart. Library generation was performed with the immunoSEQ multiplex PCR assay. This is the immuneACCESS table as TCRdb keeps it, with only in-frame sequences that have V and J called. A part of the clones is gone; compared with another copy, unresolved V genes explain less than half, and the rest is unexplained. This sample has almost 30,000 clones in its table, and about 89% of those were observed once. The ten largest clones represent approximately 8% of the sample.

The specimen was CD8+ T cells from peripheral blood, collected before anti-PD-1 treatment. This sequence uses TRBV20-1 and TRBJ1-1; TRBD1 is perhaps the D gene, given 5 matching bases. This receptor was taken from a human donor with melanoma. In nucleotide form, the sequence is TGCAGTGCTAGTCAGGGACTGAACACTGAAGCTTTCTTT. Translated, this gives CSASQGLNTEAFF.